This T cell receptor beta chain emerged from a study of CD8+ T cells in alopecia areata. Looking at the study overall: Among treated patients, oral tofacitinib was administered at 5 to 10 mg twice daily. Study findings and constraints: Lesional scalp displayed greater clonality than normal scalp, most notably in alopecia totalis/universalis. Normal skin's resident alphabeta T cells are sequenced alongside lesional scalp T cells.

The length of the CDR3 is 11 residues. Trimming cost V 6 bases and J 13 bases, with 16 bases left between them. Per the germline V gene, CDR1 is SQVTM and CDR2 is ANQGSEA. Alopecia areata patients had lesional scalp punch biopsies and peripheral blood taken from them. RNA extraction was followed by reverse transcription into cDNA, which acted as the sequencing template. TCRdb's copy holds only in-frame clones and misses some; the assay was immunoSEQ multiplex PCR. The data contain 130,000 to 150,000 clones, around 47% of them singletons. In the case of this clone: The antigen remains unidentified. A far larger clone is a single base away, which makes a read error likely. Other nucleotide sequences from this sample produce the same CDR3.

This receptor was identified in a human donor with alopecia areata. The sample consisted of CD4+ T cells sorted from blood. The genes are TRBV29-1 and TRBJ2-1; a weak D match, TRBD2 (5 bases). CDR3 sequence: CSVNPGLTQFF. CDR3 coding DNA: TGCAGCGTAAACCCAGGACTGACTCAGTTCTTC.